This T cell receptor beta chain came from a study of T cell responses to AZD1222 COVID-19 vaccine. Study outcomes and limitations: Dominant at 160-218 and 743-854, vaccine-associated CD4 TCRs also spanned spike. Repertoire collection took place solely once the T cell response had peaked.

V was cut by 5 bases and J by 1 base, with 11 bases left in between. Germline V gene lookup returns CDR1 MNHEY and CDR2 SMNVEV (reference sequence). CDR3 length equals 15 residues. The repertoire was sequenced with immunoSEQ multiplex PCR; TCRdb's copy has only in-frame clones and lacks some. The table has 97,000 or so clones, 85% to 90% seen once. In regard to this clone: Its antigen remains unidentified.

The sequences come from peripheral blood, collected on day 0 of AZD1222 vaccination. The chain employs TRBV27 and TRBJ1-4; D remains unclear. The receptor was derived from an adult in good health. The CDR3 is CASSPYLITNEKLFF. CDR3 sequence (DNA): TGTGCCAGCAGTCCCTACCTGATAACTAATGAAAAACTGTTTTTT.